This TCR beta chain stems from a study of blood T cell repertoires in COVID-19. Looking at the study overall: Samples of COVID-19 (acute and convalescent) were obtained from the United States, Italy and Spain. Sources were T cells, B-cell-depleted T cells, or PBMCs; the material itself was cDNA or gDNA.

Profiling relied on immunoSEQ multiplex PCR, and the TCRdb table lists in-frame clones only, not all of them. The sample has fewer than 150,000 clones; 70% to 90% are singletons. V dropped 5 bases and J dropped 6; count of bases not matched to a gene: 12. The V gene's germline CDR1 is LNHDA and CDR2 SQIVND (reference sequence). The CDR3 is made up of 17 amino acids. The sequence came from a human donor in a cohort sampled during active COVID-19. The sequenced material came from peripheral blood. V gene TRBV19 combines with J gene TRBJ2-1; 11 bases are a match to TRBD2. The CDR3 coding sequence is TGTGCCAGTAGTGAGGGACTAGCGGCCTTCCTAGGCAATGAGCAGTTCTTC. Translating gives CASSEGLAAFLGNEQFF.